Below, one T cell receptor (beta chain) is given with its context. Its antigen is still unknown. The repertoire was sequenced with immunoSEQ multiplex PCR; TCRdb's copy has only in-frame clones and lacks some. The sample has under 50,000 clones, more than 80% seen once; the top ten hold about 3.5%. These data originate in a study of graft-versus-host responses after intestinal transplantation. Overall study context: For approximately three years after anti-thymocyte globulin induction, all recipients took tacrolimus and steroids.

The CDR3 spans 17 residues. The germline V and J ends were trimmed by 4 bases and 6 bases, with 24 bases remaining between them. From germline, CDR1 is SEHNR and CDR2 FQNEAQ (reference sequence). Study results and caveats: Within the allografts of patients who had graft-donor T cell macrochimerism, graft-versus-host to host-versus-graft clonal ratios were high. Maximum circulating GvH clone levels tracked with early post-transplant HvG decreases. Marrow from the recipient contained GvH clones, some of which had appeared first in ileum or blood.

The chain couples TRBV7-9 to TRBJ1-1, with a weak D call TRBD1 (6 bases). This specimen was PBMCs, taken roughly 780 days after intestinal transplantation. This receptor was obtained from a human patient who received an intestinal transplant, so some T cells may come from the graft donor. The CDR3 spells CASSSGGAGHGFSEAFF. CDR3 DNA sequence: TGTGCCAGCAGCTCTGGTGGAGCGGGACATGGTTTCTCTGAAGCTTTCTTT.